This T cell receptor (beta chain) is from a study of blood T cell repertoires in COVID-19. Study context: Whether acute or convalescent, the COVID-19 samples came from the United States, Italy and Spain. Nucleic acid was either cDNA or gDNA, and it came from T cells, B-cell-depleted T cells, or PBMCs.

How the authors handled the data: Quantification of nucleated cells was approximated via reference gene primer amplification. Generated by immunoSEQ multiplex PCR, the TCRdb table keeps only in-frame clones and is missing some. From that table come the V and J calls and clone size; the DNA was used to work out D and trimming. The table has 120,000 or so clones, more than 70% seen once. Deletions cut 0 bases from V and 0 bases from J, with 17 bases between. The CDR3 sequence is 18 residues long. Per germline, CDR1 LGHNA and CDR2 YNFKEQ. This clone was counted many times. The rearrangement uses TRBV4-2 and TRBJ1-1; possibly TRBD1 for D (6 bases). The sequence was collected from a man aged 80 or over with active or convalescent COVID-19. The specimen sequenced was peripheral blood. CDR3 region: CASSQDGQGSYMNTEAFF. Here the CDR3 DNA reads TGTGCCAGCAGCCAAGATGGGCAGGGGTCTTACATGAACACTGAAGCTTTCTTT.